This entry describes one T cell receptor beta chain. Its antigen is still unknown. Trimming pared 1 base from V and 14 bases from J, leaving 14 bases between. CDR1 and CDR2 from the germline V gene are SGHTA and FQGTGA. The CDR3 has 12 residues. The data were obtained in a study of T cell responses to AZD1222 COVID-19 vaccine. Study details: Samples with a second dose at about 4 or about 12 weeks were pooled together. Overall study results and limits: Only a handful of AZD1222 recipients, six or seven in all, had baseline seropositivity. Vaccine-related CD4 TCRs covered spike, predominating at 160-218 and 743-854.

Clones were read by immunoSEQ multiplex PCR, and TCRdb kept only the in-frame ones, dropping some. Of 100,000 to 150,000 clones detected, 85% to 90% appear once; the ten largest clones hold approximately 30%. The genes are TRBV7-3 and TRBJ1-2; D gene uncertain. The source of this sequence is an adult in good health. This material consisted of peripheral blood, taken on day 0 of AZD1222 vaccination. This chain's CDR3 is CASSLNPRPETF. The CDR3 DNA reads TGTGCCAGCAGCTTAAATCCTAGACCCGAGACCTTC.